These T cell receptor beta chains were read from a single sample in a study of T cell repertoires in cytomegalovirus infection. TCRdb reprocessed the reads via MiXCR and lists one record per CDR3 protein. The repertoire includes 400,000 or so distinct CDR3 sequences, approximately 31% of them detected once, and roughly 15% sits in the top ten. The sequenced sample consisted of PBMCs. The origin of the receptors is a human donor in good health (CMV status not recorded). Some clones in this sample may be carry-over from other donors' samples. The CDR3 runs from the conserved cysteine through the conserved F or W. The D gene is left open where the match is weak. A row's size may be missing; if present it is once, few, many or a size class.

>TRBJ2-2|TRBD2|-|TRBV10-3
TGTGCCATCAGTGGACACGGGACTAGCGGAGGGGAGCTGTTTTTT
CAISGHGTSGGELFF
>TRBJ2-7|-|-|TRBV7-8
TGTGCCAGCAGCTTATACGAAGGGGACTACGAGCAGTACTTC
CASSLYEGDYEQYF
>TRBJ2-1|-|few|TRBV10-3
TGTGCCATCAGTCTGCTTGATGAGCAGTTCTTC
CAISLLDEQFF
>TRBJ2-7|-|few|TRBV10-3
TGTGCCATCGCACAGGGAAACGAGCAGTACTTC
CAIAQGNEQYF
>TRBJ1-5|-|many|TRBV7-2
TGTGCCAGCAGCTTAGGGGCGGACCCGAATCAGCCCCAGCATTTT
CASSLGADPNQPQHF
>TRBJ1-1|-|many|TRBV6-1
TGTGCCAGCAGTGAAAGGTTTGAGTCAGGTGAAGCTTTCTTT
CASSERFESGEAFF
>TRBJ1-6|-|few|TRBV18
TGTGCCAGCTCACCAAGAGGGACCGACATGGGGTCACCCCTCCACTTT
CASSPRGTDMGSPLHF
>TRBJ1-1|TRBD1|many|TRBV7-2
TGTGCCAGCAGCCAAAACAGGGGGCGTGGGAACACTGAAGCTTTCTTT
CASSQNRGRGNTEAFF
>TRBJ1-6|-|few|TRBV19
TGTGCCAGTACGGGGCCCGGGGATTCACCCCTCCACTTT
CASTGPGDSPLHF
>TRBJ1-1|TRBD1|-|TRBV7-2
TGTGCCAGAAGCTTATCGGGGACAGCGAACACTGAAGCTTTCTTT
CARSLSGTANTEAFF
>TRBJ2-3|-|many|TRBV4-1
TGCGCCAGCAGCCAAGACCAGACCGGGTTCACAGATACGCAGTATTTT
CASSQDQTGFTDTQYF
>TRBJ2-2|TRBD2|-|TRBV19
TGTGCCAGTAGTAACGACCTCTTAGCGGGGTCGAACACCGGGGAGCTGTTTTTT
CASSNDLLAGSNTGELFF
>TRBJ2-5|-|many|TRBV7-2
TGTGCCAGCAGTTTGGAGGGGGGGATCCAAGAGACCCAGTACTTC
CASSLEGGIQETQYF
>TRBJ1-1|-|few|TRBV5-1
TGCGCCAGCAGCTTACAGGGTGAAATCACTGAAGCTTTCTTT
CASSLQGEITEAFF
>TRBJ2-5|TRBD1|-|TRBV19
TGTGCCAGTAGTACCCGGGACAGGGGGCTGGAGACCCAGTACTTC
CASSTRDRGLETQYF
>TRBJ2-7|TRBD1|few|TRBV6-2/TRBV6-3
TGTGCCAGCAGCTATACACAGGGGGCTACCTACGAGCAGTACTTC
CASSYTQGATYEQYF
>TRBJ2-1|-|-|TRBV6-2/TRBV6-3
TGTGCCAGCATCCCCGCGGCTACAAGAGACGGTGAGCAGTTCTTC
CASIPAATRDGEQFF
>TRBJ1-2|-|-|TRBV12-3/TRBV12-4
TGTGCCAGCAGCCCCCTACTTACAGCAAGCTATGGCTACACCTTC
CASSPLLTASYGYTF
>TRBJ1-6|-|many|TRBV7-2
TGTGCCAGCAGCTTAATAGGCCCTAACAGTAATTCACCCCTCCACTTT
CASSLIGPNSNSPLHF
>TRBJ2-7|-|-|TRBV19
TGTGCCAGTAGTATAGATCTGTCTGACGTCTACGAGCAGTACTTC
CASSIDLSDVYEQYF
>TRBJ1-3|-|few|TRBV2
TGTGCCAGCTACCGGAGCTCTGGAAACACCATATATTTT
CASYRSSGNTIYF
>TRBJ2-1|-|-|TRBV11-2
TGTGCCAGCAGCTTAGGTCGTGAGCATTGCTTC
CASSLGREHCF
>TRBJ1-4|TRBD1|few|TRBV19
TGTGCCAGTAGACGGACAGGGTTTAATGAAAAACTGTTTTTT
CASRRTGFNEKLFF
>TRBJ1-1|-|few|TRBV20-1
TGCAGTGCTCGTGCGGGGGGGGGGCTAGCCACTGAAGCTTTCTTT
CSARAGGGLATEAFF
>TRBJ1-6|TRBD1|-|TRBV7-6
TGTGACAGCAACAAAGGGACAGGGACCAATTCACCCCTCCACTTT
CDSNKGTGTNSPLHF
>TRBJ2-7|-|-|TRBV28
TGTGCCAGCAGTTCATCGGCGTTCGGCGAGCAGTACTTC
CASSSSAFGEQYF
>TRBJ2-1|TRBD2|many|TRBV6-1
TGTGCCAGCAGTGATTCGGGGGGCTACAATGAGCAGTTCTTC
CASSDSGGYNEQFF
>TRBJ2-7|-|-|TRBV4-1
TGCGCCAGAAGCCTTGACTACCCTTACGAGCAGTACTTC
CARSLDYPYEQYF
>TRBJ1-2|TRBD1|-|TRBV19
TGTGCCAGTAGACAGCCGGGACAGCATTATGTCTACAACTTC
CASRQPGQHYVYNF